Below, 8 T cell receptor beta chains from the same sample are listed, as sequenced in a study of shared clonotypes between healthy human individuals. Assay used: immunoSEQ multiplex PCR; TCRdb lists only in-frame clones, some missing. This repertoire shows about 460,000 clones, around 77% found once; its top ten account for more than 10%. The sample taken for sequencing was PBMCs. These receptors originate from a woman in her 40s in good health. Some clones in this sample may be carry-over from other donors' samples.

For this clone: A much larger clone differs from this one at a single base, so this may be a read error. This rearrangement joins TRBV6-1 to TRBJ1-4; D gene uncertain. Germline CDR1 and CDR2: MNHNS and SASEGT. This CDR3 region has 13 residues. Trimming shortened V by 2 bases and J by 7 bases, and 8 bases separated the two germline ends. Here the CDR3 reads CASSEIGSEKLFF. The CDR3 nucleotides are TGTGCCAGCAGTGAAATAGGGTCTGAAAAACTGTTTTTT.

This clone was seen a few times. J is TRBJ2-1 and V is TRBV6-5; D is uncertain. CDR3 length: 14 residues. Germline V gene lookup returns CDR1 MNHEY and CDR2 SVGAGI. The V gene lost 2 bases and the J gene lost 5 bases, with 10 bases spanning the gap. The CDR3 sequence is CASSYKGGNNEQFF. For the CDR3, the DNA is TGTGCCAGCAGTTACAAAGGTGGCAACAATGAGCAGTTCTTC.

The chain joins TRBV5-4 to TRBJ2-7; weak D call: TRBD1 (5 bases). V lost 4 bases and J lost 0, with 14 bases in between. Germline V gene sequence: CDR1 SGHNT, CDR2 YYREEE (reference sequence). The CDR3 runs to 15 residues. As DNA, the CDR3 is TGTGCCAGCAGCCCCGCGCAGGGAATCTCCTACGAGCAGTACTTC. It codes for CASSPAQGISYEQYF.

The V and J genes are TRBV11-2 and TRBJ1-1; maybe TRBD1 (5 bases). CDR3 length: 13 residues. Between the trimmed V and J ends, which lost 5 bases and 6 bases, there was a span of 13 bases. The V gene's germline CDR1 is SGHAT and CDR2 FQNNGV. CDR3 nucleotide sequence: TGTGCCAGCAGCCGCACAGGCCCCGCTGAAGCTTTCTTT. This encodes CASSRTGPAEAFF. Full variable domain (remainder filled in from reference TRBV11-2 and TRBJ1-1): EAGVAQSPRYKIIEKRQSVAFWCNPISGHATLYWYQQILGQGPKLLIQFQNNGVVDDSQLPKDRFSAERLKGVDSTLKIQPAKLEDSAVYLCASSRTGPAEAFFGQGTRLTVV.

About this clone itself: The likely explanation is a read error, given a far larger clone one base away. This sequence joins TRBV30 and TRBJ1-1; D remains ambiguous. CDR1 is GTSNPN, CDR2 SVGIG, per germline (reference sequence). This CDR3 contains 14 residues. V was clipped by 5 bases and J by 3 bases, with 16 bases between them. The CDR3: CAWAPVLDDTEAFF. CDR3 in DNA: TGTGCCTGGGCGCCGGTTTTGGATGACACTGAAGCTTTCTTT.

The rearrangement links TRBV9 to TRBJ2-1; 7 bases align to TRBD1. Trimming took 0 bases from V and 0 from J; bases not matched to a gene: 6. The CDR3 loop spans 17 amino acids. Germline CDR1 reads SGDLS; CDR2 reads YYNGEE. CDR3 residues: CASSVGDSSSSYNEQFF. CDR3 DNA sequence: TGTGCCAGCAGCGTAGGGGACAGTTCTTCCTCCTACAATGAGCAGTTCTTC.

CDR3 DNA sequence: TGTGCCAGCGGAGGACTAGCGGGGTACAATGAGCAGTTCTTC. Translation: CASGGLAGYNEQFF. The genes are TRBV2 and TRBJ2-1, with 12 nucleotides matching TRBD2. Germline trimming cut 8 bases from V and 4 bases from J; bases unmatched to any gene: 3. Germline values: CDR1 SNHLY, CDR2 FYNNEI. There are 14 residues in the CDR3. Combining the CDR3 with reference TRBV2 and TRBJ2-1 gives the whole variable domain EPEVTQTPSHQVTQMGQEVILRCVPISNHLYFYWYRQILGQKVEFLVSFYNNEISEKSEIFDDQFSVERPDGSNFTLKIRSTKLEDSAMYFCASGGLAGYNEQFFGPGTRLTVL.

The J gene is TRBJ1-2, the V gene TRBV25-1, with 7 positions matching TRBD1. Germline CDR1 MGHDK, CDR2 SYGVNS. The CDR3 is 13 amino acids. V trimming: 4 bases; J trimming: 4 bases; junction bases outside the gene matches: 3. CDR3 region: CASSVQGGYGYTF. As DNA, the CDR3 is TGTGCCAGCAGTGTTCAGGGGGGCTATGGCTACACCTTC.